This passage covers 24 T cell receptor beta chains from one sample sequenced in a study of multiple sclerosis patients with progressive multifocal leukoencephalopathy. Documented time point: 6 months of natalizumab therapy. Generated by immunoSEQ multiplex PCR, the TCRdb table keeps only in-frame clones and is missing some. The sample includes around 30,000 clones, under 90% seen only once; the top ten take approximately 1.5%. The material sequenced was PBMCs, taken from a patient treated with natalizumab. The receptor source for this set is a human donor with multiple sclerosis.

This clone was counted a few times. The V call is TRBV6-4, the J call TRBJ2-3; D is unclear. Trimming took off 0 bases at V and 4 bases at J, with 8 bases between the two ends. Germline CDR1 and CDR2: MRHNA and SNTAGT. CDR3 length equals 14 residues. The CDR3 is CASSDSIPADTQYF. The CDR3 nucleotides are TGTGCCAGCAGTGACTCGATACCCGCAGATACGCAGTATTTT.

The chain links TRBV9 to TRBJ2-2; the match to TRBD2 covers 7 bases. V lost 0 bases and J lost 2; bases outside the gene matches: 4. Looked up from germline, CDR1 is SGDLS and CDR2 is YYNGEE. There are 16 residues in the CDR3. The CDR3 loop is CASSVESGINTGELFF. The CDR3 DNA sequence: TGTGCCAGCAGCGTAGAAAGCGGGATTAACACCGGGGAGCTGTTTTTT.

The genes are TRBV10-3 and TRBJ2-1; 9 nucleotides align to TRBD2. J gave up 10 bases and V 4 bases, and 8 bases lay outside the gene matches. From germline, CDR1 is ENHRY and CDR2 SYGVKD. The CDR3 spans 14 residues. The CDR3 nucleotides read TGTGCCATCAGTGGCGGTAGCGGGAGACTCGAGCAGTTCTTC. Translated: CAISGGSGRLEQFF.

This CDR3 reads CASRTSQLNQPQHF. CDR3 sequence (DNA): TGTGCCAGTAGGACATCCCAGCTCAATCAGCCCCAGCATTTT. This chain joins TRBV6-6 and TRBJ1-5; tentative D call: TRBD1 (5 bases). V shed 9 bases and J shed 3 bases, with 15 bases lying between them. The CDR3 has 14 amino acids. Germline values: CDR1 MNHNY, CDR2 SVGAGI (reference sequence).

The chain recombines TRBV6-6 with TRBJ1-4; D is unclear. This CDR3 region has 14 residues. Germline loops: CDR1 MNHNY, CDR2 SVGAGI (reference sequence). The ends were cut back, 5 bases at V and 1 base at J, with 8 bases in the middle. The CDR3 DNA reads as TGTGCCAGCAGTCTGAGAGGAACTAATGAAAAACTGTTTTTT. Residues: CASSLRGTNEKLFF.

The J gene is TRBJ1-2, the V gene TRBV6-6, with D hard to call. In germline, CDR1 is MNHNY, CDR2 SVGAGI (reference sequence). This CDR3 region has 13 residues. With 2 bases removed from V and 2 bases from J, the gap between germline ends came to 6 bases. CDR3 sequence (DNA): TGTGCCAGCAGTTACGGGCAGAACTATGGCTACACCTTC. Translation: CASSYGQNYGYTF.

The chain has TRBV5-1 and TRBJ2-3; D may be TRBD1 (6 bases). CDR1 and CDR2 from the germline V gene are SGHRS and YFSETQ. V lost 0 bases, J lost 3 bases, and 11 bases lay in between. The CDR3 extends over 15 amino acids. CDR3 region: CASSLGRTVTDTQYF. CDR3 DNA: TGCGCCAGCAGCTTGGGTCGGACAGTAACAGATACGCAGTATTTT.

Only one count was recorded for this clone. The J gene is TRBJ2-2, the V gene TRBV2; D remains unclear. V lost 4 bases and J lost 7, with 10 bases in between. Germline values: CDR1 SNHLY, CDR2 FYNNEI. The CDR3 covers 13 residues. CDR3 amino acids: CASSGGCGGELFF. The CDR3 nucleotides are TGTGCCAGCAGTGGGGGTTGCGGCGGGGAGCTGTTTTTT.

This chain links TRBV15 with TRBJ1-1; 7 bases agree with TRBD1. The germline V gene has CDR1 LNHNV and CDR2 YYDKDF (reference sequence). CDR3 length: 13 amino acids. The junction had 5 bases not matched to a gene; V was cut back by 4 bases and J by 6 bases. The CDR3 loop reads CATSIDRVAEAFF. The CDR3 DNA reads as TGTGCCACCAGCATTGACAGGGTGGCTGAAGCTTTCTTT.

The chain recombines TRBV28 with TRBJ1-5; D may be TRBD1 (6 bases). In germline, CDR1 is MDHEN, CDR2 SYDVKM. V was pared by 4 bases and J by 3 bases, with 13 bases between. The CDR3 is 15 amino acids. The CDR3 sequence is CASSSRGNNNQPQHF. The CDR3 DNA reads TGTGCCAGCAGTTCAAGGGGGAACAACAATCAGCCCCAGCATTTT.

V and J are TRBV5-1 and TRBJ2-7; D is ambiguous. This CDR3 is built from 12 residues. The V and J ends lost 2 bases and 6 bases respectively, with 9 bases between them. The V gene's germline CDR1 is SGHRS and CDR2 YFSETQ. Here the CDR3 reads CASSFPAGEQYF. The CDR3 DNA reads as TGCGCCAGCAGCTTTCCCGCCGGCGAGCAGTACTTC.

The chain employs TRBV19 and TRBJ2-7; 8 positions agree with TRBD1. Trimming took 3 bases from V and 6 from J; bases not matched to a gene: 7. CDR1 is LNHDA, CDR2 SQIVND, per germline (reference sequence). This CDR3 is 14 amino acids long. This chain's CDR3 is CASSIRQGAIEQYF. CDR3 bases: TGTGCCAGTAGTATTCGGCAGGGGGCGATCGAGCAGTACTTC.

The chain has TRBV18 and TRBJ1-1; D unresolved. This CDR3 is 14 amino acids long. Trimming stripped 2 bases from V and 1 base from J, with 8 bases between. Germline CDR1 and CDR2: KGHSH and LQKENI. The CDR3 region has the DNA TGTGCCAGCTCACCAATTTCAGCGAACACTGAAGCTTTCTTT. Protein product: CASSPISANTEAFF.

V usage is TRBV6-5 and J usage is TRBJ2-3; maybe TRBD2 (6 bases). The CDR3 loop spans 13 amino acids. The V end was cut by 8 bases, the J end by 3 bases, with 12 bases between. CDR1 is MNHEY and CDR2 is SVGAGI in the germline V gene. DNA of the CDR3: TGTGCCAGCGGCCCTAGCGCGACAGATACGCAGTATTTT. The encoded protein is CASGPSATDTQYF.

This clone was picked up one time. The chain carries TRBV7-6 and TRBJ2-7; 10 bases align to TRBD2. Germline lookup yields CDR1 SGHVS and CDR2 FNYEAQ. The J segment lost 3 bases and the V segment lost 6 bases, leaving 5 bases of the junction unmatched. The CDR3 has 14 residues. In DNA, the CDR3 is TGTGCCAGCAGTGAGACTAGCGGGCTCTACGAGCAGTACTTC. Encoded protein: CASSETSGLYEQYF.

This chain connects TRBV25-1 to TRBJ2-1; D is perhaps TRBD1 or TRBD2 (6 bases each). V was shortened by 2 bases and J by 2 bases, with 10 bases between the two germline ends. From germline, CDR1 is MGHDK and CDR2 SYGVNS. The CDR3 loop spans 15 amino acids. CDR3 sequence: CASSEAGGAYNEQFF. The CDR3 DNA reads TGTGCCAGCAGTGAAGCCGGGGGCGCCTACAATGAGCAGTTCTTC.

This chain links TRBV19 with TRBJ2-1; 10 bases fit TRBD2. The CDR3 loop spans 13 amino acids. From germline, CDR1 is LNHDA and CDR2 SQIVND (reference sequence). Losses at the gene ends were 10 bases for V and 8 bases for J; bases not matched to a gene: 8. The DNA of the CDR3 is TGTGCCACCCGAGGGAGCGGGAGGGATGAGCAGTTCTTC. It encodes CATRGSGRDEQFF.

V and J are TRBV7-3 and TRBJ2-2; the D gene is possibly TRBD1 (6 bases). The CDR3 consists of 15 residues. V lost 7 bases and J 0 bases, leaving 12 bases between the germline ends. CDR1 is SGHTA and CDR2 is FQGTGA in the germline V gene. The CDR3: CASTPKGANTGELFF. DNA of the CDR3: TGTGCCAGCACCCCAAAGGGGGCGAACACCGGGGAGCTGTTTTTT.

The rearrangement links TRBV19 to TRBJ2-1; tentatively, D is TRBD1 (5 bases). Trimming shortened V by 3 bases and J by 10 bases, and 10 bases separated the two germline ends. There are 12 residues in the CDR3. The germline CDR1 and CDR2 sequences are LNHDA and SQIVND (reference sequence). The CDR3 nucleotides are TGTGCCAGTAGTATGGGAAGGGGAGAGCAGTTCTTC. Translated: CASSMGRGEQFF. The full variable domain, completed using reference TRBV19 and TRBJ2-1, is DGGITQSPKYLFRKEGQNVTLSCEQNLNHDAMYWYRQDPGQGLRLIYYSQIVNDFQKGDIAEGYSVSREKKESFPLTVTSAQKNPTAFYLCASSMGRGEQFFGPGTRLTVL.

The CDR3 here is CASSLGTSGYNEQFF. In DNA form, the CDR3 reads TGTGCCAGCAGCTTGGGGACTAGCGGCTACAATGAGCAGTTCTTC. The chain joins TRBV5-4 to TRBJ2-1, with 10 bases identical to TRBD2. The J segment lost 3 bases and the V segment lost 0 bases, leaving 0 bases of the junction unmatched. This CDR3 contains 15 residues. Germline CDR1 reads SGHNT; CDR2 reads YYREEE (reference sequence).

As DNA, the CDR3 is TGTGCCAGCAGCCAATTCGACAGTGCTAGCACAGATACGCAGTATTTT. Its translation is CASSQFDSASTDTQYF. V and J are TRBV28 and TRBJ2-3; D may be TRBD1 (5 bases). The CDR3 is 16 residues long. The germline CDR1 and CDR2 sequences are MDHEN and SYDVKM. Deletions cut 6 bases from V and 0 bases from J, with 16 bases between.

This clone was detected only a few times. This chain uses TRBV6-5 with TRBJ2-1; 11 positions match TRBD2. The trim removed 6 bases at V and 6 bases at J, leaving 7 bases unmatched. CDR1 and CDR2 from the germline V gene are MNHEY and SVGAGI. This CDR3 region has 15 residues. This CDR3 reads CASSNSGRAGNEQFF. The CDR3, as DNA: TGTGCCAGCAGCAATAGCGGGAGGGCTGGCAATGAGCAGTTCTTC.

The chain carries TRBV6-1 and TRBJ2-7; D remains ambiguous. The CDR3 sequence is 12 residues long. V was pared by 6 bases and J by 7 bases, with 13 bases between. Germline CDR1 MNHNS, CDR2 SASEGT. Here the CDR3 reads CASSRRTSEQYF. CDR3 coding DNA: TGTGCCAGCAGCCGAAGGACCTCGGAGCAGTACTTC.

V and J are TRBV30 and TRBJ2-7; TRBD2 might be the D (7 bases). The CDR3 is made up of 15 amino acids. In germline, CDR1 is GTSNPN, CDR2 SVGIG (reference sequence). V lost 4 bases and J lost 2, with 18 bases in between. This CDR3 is CAWTILQGGPYEQYF. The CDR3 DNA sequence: TGTGCCTGGACTATCCTACAGGGAGGGCCCTACGAGCAGTACTTC.